Reported below is one TCR beta chain. What it binds is not known. Built from TCR beta cDNA, the libraries had unique molecular identifiers in them. From around 0.96 to 9.9 million T cells, 400,000 to 650,000 cDNA molecules were obtained. TCRdb re-called the PCR reads through MiXCR, storing one row per CDR3 protein. The sample yields some 690,000 distinct CDR3 sequences, approximately 60% seen once. V was trimmed by 5 bases and J by 0 bases, leaving 14 bases between them. This CDR3 has 17 residues. Looked up from germline, CDR1 is MDHEN and CDR2 is SYDVKM. This record belongs to a study of post-analysis software for immune sequencing data. Study context: Relapsing-remitting, secondary progressive and progressive-relapsing forms made up the multiple sclerosis disease courses. Notes on the study in general: Controls showed significantly higher normalized Chao1 diversity than did multiple sclerosis patients. TRBV segments more frequent in patients than in controls numbered five and included TRBV5-6, TRBV5-1 and TRBV20-1. Strong co-clustering by F measure linked samples that shared a preparation batch.

The chain employs TRBV28 and TRBJ2-6; D tentatively fits TRBD1 or TRBD2 (5 bases each). This receptor was identified in a girl aged 2-10 years with multiple sclerosis. The specimen sequenced was blood. Here the CDR3 DNA reads TGTGCCAGCAGTCCCCCGAGGGGAATCTCTGGGGCCAACGTCCTGACTTTC. It codes for CASSPPRGISGANVLTF.